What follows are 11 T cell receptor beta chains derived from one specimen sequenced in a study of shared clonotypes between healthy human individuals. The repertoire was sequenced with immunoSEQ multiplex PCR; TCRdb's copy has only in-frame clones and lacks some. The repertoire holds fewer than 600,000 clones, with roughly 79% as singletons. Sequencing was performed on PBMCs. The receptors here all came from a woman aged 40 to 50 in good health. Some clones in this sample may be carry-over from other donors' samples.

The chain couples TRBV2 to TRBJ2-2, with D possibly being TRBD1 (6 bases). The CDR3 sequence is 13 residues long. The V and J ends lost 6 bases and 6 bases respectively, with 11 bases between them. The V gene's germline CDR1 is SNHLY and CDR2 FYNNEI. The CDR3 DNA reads TGTGCCAGCAGCCCACAGGGATCCGGGGAGCTGTTTTTT. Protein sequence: CASSPQGSGELFF. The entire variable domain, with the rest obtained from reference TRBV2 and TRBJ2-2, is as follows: EPEVTQTPSHQVTQMGQEVILRCVPISNHLYFYWYRQILGQKVEFLVSFYNNEISEKSEIFDDQFSVERPDGSNFTLKIRSTKLEDSAMYFCASSPQGSGELFFGEGSRLTVL.

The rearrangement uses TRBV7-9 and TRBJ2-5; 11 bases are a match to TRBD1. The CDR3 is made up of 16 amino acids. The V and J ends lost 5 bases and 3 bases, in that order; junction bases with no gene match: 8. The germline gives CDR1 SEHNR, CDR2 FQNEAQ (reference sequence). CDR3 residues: CASSPGTGGSEETQYF. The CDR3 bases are TGTGCCAGCAGCCCAGGGACAGGGGGTAGCGAAGAGACCCAGTACTTC.

CDR3 nucleotide sequence: TGTGCCAGCAGCGGGGGCCCAGGGTCCGGGAGCACTGAAGCTTTCTTT. Amino acids: CASSGGPGSGSTEAFF. The chain joins TRBV16 to TRBJ1-1, with a possible D match to TRBD1 (6 bases). The CDR3 is 16 amino acids. The V end was cut by 5 bases, the J end by 4 bases, with 20 bases between. Germline V lookup: CDR1 KGHSY, CDR2 FQNENV.

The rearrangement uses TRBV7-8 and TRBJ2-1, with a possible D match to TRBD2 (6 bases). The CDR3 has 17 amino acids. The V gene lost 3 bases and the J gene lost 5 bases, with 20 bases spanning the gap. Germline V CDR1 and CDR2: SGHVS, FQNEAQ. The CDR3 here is CASSLSSLIGGNNEQFF. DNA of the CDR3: TGTGCCAGCAGCTTGAGTTCGCTCATCGGGGGTAACAATGAGCAGTTCTTC.

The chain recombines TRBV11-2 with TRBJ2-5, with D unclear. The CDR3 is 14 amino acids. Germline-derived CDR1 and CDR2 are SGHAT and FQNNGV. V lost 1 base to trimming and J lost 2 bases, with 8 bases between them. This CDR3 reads CASSLGQVQETQYF. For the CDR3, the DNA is TGTGCCAGCAGCTTAGGGCAGGTTCAAGAGACCCAGTACTTC.

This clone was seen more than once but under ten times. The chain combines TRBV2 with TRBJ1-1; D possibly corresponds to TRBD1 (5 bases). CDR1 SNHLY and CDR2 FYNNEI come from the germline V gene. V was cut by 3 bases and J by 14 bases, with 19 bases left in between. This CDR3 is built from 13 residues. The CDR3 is CASSDGPSGLIFF. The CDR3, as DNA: TGTGCCAGCAGTGATGGGCCTTCAGGGTTGATCTTCTTT.

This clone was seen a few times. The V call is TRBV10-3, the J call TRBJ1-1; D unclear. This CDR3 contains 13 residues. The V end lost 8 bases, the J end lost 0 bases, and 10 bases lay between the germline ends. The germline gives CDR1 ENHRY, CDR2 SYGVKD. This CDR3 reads CAIARTVNTEAFF. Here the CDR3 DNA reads TGTGCCATCGCCCGGACGGTGAACACTGAAGCTTTCTTT.

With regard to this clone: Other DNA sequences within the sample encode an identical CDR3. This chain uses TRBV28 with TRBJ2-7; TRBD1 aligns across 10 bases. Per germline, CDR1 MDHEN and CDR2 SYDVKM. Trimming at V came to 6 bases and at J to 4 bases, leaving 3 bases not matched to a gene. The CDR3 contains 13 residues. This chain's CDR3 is CASRTGQGYEQYF. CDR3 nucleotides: TGTGCCAGCAGGACGGGACAGGGGTACGAGCAGTACTTC.

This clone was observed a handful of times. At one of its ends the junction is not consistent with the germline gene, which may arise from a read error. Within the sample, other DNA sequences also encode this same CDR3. CDR3 in DNA: TGTGCCAGCAGTCGCCGGGACTCCAGCACAGATACGCAGTATTTC. It encodes CASSRRDSSTDTQYF. The chain couples TRBV6-1 to TRBJ2-3; tentatively, D is TRBD2 (6 bases). CDR3 length: 15 amino acids. CDR1 is MNHNS and CDR2 is SASEGT in the germline V gene.

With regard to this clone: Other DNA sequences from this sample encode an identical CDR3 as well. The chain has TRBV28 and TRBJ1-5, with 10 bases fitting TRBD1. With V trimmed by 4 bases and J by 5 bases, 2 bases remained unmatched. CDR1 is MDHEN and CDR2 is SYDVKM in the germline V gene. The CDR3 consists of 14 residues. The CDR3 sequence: CASSSGQGDQPQHF. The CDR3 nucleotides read TGTGCCAGCAGTTCAGGACAGGGGGATCAGCCCCAGCATTTT.

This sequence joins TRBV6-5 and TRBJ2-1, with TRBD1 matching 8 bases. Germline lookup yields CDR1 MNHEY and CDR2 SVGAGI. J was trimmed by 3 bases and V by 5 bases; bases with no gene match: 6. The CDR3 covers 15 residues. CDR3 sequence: CASSMRDRIYNEQFF. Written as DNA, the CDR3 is TGTGCCAGCAGTATGAGGGACAGGATCTACAATGAGCAGTTCTTC.